This entry describes one TCR beta chain. RNA in amounts of roughly 0.5 to 1 ug was reverse transcribed with random hexamers. It was immunoSEQ multiplex PCR that amplified TCR beta CDR3 across 54 Vbeta and 13 Jbeta. A single record per CDR3 protein comes from TCRdb applying MiXCR to the immunoSEQ multiplex PCR reads. The repertoire holds some 120,000 distinct CDR3 sequences, with 90% to 95% as singletons. The CDR3 covers 14 residues. Per the germline V gene, CDR1 is DFQATT and CDR2 is SNEGSKA (reference sequence). V shed 1 base and J shed 7 bases, with 14 bases lying between them. The data are from a study of CD8 T cells in Susac syndrome. TCR beta from blood CD8+ and CD4+ T cells was sequenced. Each multiple sclerosis control was a treatment-naive patient with relapsing-remitting disease that was either stable or active. TEMRA cells were FACS-enriched, and CD8+ and CD4+ T cells were isolated negatively.

The genes are TRBV20-1 and TRBJ2-1; D may be TRBD2 (6 bases). Specimen: CD8+ T cells from PBMCs. This sequence originates from a human donor with multiple sclerosis. CDR3: CSARVHGRRNEQFF. Written as DNA, the CDR3 is TGCAGTGCTAGAGTACACGGGAGAAGGAATGAGCAGTTCTTC.